One and the same sample provided the 8 T cell receptor beta chains below, sequenced in a study of shared T cell receptors in the human thymus. Sequencing was performed with immunoSEQ multiplex PCR; in TCRdb, only in-frame clones are kept and a portion is missing. The table includes approximately 660,000 clones, over 75% detected once. The sample was also reused in another study, on human thymus T cells.

Sequencing used thymocytes. The receptors come from a boy under two years old with a congenital heart defect.

V and J are TRBV25-1 and TRBJ2-5; D is perhaps TRBD2 (5 bases). The CDR3 sequence is 18 residues long. Trimming stripped 3 bases from V and 7 bases from J, with 27 bases between. CDR1 and CDR2 (germline): MGHDK, SYGVNS. The CDR3 DNA sequence: TGTGCCAGCAGTGACGAGAGATCGCACACTCGACACCGGGGGACCCAGTACTTC. Translating it yields CASSDERSHTRHRGTQYF.

The gene calls are TRBV6-5 and TRBJ1-2; a possible D gene is TRBD1 (5 bases). The CDR3 is 16 residues long. The germline V gene encodes CDR1 MNHEY and CDR2 SVGAGI. Trimming left V 0 bases short and J 4 bases short, with 15 bases between. The CDR3 is CASSYSPGRDFYGYTF. The CDR3 DNA reads as TGTGCCAGCAGTTACTCCCCAGGGAGGGACTTCTATGGCTACACCTTC.

This clone was observed once. This rearrangement joins TRBV4-3 to TRBJ2-7; tentatively, D is TRBD1 (5 bases). Trimming left V 0 bases short and J 2 bases short, with 11 bases between. This CDR3 comprises 15 residues. Germline assignment: CDR1 LGHNA and CDR2 YSLEER. CDR3 loop: CASSQDWTRPYEQYF. The CDR3 bases are TGCGCCAGCAGCCAAGATTGGACAAGACCCTACGAGCAGTACTTC.

The chain employs TRBV6-8 and TRBJ2-3; 7 nucleotides agree with TRBD2. J was trimmed by 0 bases and V by 5 bases; bases with no gene match: 14. The CDR3 is made up of 18 amino acids. Germline V lookup: CDR1 MNHGY, CDR2 SAAAGT. The CDR3 reads CASSDLLGASGSTDTQYF. Here the CDR3 DNA reads TGTGCCAGCAGTGACCTTCTCGGGGCTAGCGGTAGCACAGATACGCAGTATTTT.

The chain is built from TRBV5-4 and TRBJ2-2; 7 bases map to TRBD1. The CDR3 consists of 17 residues. V was pared by 3 bases and J by 0 bases, with 8 bases of the junction left unmatched. Germline loops: CDR1 SGHNT, CDR2 YYREEE (reference sequence). The CDR3 region has the DNA TGTGCCAGCAGCTCTACAGGGGATGGAGCGAACACCGGGGAGCTGTTTTTT. The encoded protein is CASSSTGDGANTGELFF.

This chain joins TRBV11-2 and TRBJ2-7; 10 bases align to TRBD1. CDR1 and CDR2 from the germline V gene are SGHAT and FQNNGV. Losses at the gene ends were 7 bases for V and 0 bases for J; bases not matched to a gene: 6. The CDR3 is 15 residues long. In nucleotides, the CDR3 is TGTGCCAGCACGCAGGACAGGGGGATCTCCTACGAGCAGTACTTC. It codes for CASTQDRGISYEQYF.

The chain joins TRBV2 to TRBJ2-6; D not certain. The CDR3 is 17 residues long. Germline V gene sequence: CDR1 SNHLY, CDR2 FYNNEI. The V and J ends lost 1 base and 2 bases respectively, with 12 bases between them. This CDR3 is CASSEGQWLTGANVLTF. The DNA of the CDR3 is TGTGCCAGCAGTGAAGGGCAGTGGTTGACTGGGGCCAACGTCCTGACTTTC.

The chain has TRBV28 and TRBJ1-4; 11 nucleotides agree with TRBD1. CDR1 is MDHEN, CDR2 SYDVKM, per germline. Losses at the gene ends were 4 bases for V and 1 base for J; bases not matched to a gene: 11. The CDR3 spans 19 residues. The CDR3 loop reads CASSYTYGTGGITNEKLFF. In nucleotides, the CDR3 is TGTGCCAGCAGTTACACTTACGGGACAGGGGGAATAACTAATGAAAAACTGTTTTTT.